The 21 T cell receptor beta chains given below trace back to one sample, sequenced in a study of immune heterogeneity within non-small cell lung tumors. Template input, which was bulk tumor genomic DNA, totaled 600 ng per sample. Surgeons took several biopsies per primary tumor, spaced far apart, during surgery. Their non-small cell lung cancer was newly diagnosed and untreated, and the patients underwent curative surgery. TCR beta CDR3 was amplified by multiplex PCR using 32 V and 13 J primers. TCRdb re-analysed the multiplex PCR reads in MiXCR, keeping a single row per CDR3 protein. The top ten clones hold 3% to 4.5% of a sample with approximately 31,000 distinct CDR3 sequences, 28% of them seen once. Sequenced material: lung tumor tissue. The receptors stem from a middle-aged man with non-small cell lung cancer.

This clonotype was seen repeatedly, ten times or more. The gene calls are TRBV12-3 or TRBV12-4 and TRBJ2-7; D may match TRBD1 or TRBD2 (6 bases each). V was clipped by 5 bases and J by 11 bases, with 22 bases between them. The CDR3 contains 14 residues. The CDR3 loop reads CASSHTGTAGREYF. The DNA of the CDR3 is TGTGCCAGCAGTCATACAGGGACGGCGGGACGTGAGTACTTC.

Worth noting for this clonotype: A read error is possible here, since a much larger clone lies one base away. The chain couples TRBV19 to TRBJ1-2; no firm D call. The V gene's germline CDR1 is LNHDA and CDR2 SQIVND (reference sequence). The CDR3 sequence is 12 residues long. The CDR3 nucleotides read TGTGCCGGTAGTATAGGTGGCTATGGCTACACCTTC. It is translated as CAGSIGGYGYTF.

The chain links TRBV20-1 to TRBJ1-2; D uncertain. The CDR3 totals 13 residues. The V end lost 6 bases, the J end lost 4 bases, and 15 bases lay between the germline ends. Germline loops: CDR1 DFQATT, CDR2 SNEGSKA (reference sequence). The DNA of the CDR3 is TGCAGTGCCCCGGGTCATCTCGTCTATGGCTACACCTTC. Amino acid sequence: CSAPGHLVYGYTF.

J is TRBJ1-4 and V is TRBV20-1; 7 bases line up with TRBD1. There are 13 residues in the CDR3. J was trimmed by 6 bases and V by 6 bases; bases with no gene match: 7. The germline gives CDR1 DFQATT, CDR2 SNEGSKA (reference sequence). CDR3 bases: TGCAGTGCCACGAGGGGGCTTTATGAAAAACTGTTTTTT. Amino acid sequence: CSATRGLYEKLFF.

Ten or more counts support this clonotype. The chain is built from TRBV6-1 and TRBJ1-1; no firm D call. V was trimmed by 7 bases and J by 0 bases, leaving 12 bases between them. Germline CDR1 reads MNHNS; CDR2 reads SASEGT. The CDR3 has 14 amino acids. This CDR3 reads CASTVDGVNTEAFF. The CDR3 region has the DNA TGTGCCAGCACCGTGGACGGGGTGAACACTGAAGCTTTCTTT.

This clonotype was picked up many times. The chain has TRBV12-3 or TRBV12-4 and TRBJ2-7; 7 bases are shared with TRBD2. The ends lost 7 bases at V and 2 bases at J; junction bases unmatched: 5. CDR3 length equals 13 residues. The CDR3 is CASKRDGAYEQYF. DNA for the CDR3: TGTGCCAGCAAGCGGGACGGGGCCTACGAGCAGTACTTC.

CDR3 sequence reads: CASSLAPFDPNYGYTF. For the CDR3, the DNA is TGTGCCAGCAGCTTAGCCCCCTTTGATCCAAACTATGGCTACACCTTC. This chain joins TRBV7-9 and TRBJ1-2; no clear D. This CDR3 has 16 amino acids. V lost 0 bases to trimming and J lost 2 bases, with 13 bases between them. Germline V gene data show CDR1 as SEHNR and CDR2 as FQNEAQ (reference sequence).

The genes are TRBV5-4 and TRBJ1-2; D gene ambiguous. V lost 3 bases and J 4 bases, leaving 10 bases between the germline ends. Germline-derived CDR1 and CDR2 are SGHNT and YYREEE (reference sequence). The CDR3 sequence is 13 residues long. Here the CDR3 DNA reads TGTGCCAGCAGCTCTCCAAACACCTATGGCTACACCTTC. Amino acid sequence: CASSSPNTYGYTF.

This chain joins TRBV10-2 and TRBJ2-1, with 8 bases matching TRBD2. Germline V lookup: CDR1 WSHSY, CDR2 SAAADI. This CDR3 has 15 residues. Unmatched junction bases numbered 6, after V lost 8 bases and J lost 0 bases. The CDR3 sequence is CASEKSGSSYNEQFF. The CDR3 DNA sequence: TGCGCCAGCGAAAAGAGCGGGAGCTCCTACAATGAGCAGTTCTTC.

As for this clonotype: A read error may produce the germline difference seen at one junction end. The chain recombines TRBV7-2 with TRBJ1-5; D call uncertain. The CDR3 spans 13 residues. Per germline, CDR1 SGHTA and CDR2 FQGNSA. The CDR3 protein is CAGSLAMNQPQHF. As DNA, the CDR3 is TGTGCCGGCAGCTTAGCTATGAATCAGCCCCAGCATTTC.

The chain joins TRBV2 to TRBJ2-1; weak D call: TRBD2 (6 bases). Trimming took 6 bases from V and 12 from J, leaving 15 bases between them. CDR1 and CDR2 (germline): SNHLY, FYNNEI. This CDR3 has 12 amino acids. CDR3 coding DNA: TGTGCCAGCAGCGGCGGGGAAGGTAGGCAGTTCTTC. It translates to CASSGGEGRQFF.

This clonotype has at least ten counts. V is TRBV3-1 and J is TRBJ2-7, with D possibly TRBD2 on 5 matching bases. Trimming pared 3 bases from V and 1 base from J, leaving 13 bases between. Germline CDR1 and CDR2: LGHDT and YNNKEL (reference sequence). The CDR3 has 15 amino acids. This chain's CDR3 is CASSHSDRGSYEQYF. CDR3 nucleotides: TGTGCCAGCAGCCACTCGGACCGAGGGTCCTACGAGCAGTACTTC.

The chain recombines TRBV5-1 with TRBJ2-3; 7 nucleotides line up with TRBD2. Per the germline V gene, CDR1 is SGHRS and CDR2 is YFSETQ. The CDR3 contains 15 residues. Trimming removed 3 bases from V and 0 bases from J; junction bases left unmatched: 4. CDR3 nucleotides: TGCGCCAGCAGCTCGGGGGGATATAGCACAGATACGCAGTATTTT. This sequence encodes CASSSGGYSTDTQYF.

This clonotype has a count of ten or more. The chain joins TRBV19 to TRBJ1-6, with TRBD1 matching over 10 bases. The CDR3 is made up of 14 amino acids. The V gene end was trimmed by 4 bases and the J gene end by 7 bases; junction bases not matched to a gene: 1. Germline lookup yields CDR1 LNHDA and CDR2 SQIVND (reference sequence). In DNA form, the CDR3 reads TGTGCCAGTAGTAGGACAGGGGGAAATTCACCCCTCCACTTT. Translated: CASSRTGGNSPLHF.

This clonotype was observed a handful of times. This may be a read error, as it is one base from a much larger clone. The chain employs TRBV6-1 and TRBJ2-3; 9 positions match TRBD1. The V segment lost 3 bases and the J segment 7 bases; nucleotides outside the gene matches: 11. The CDR3 totals 16 residues. Germline lookup yields CDR1 MNHNS and CDR2 SASEGT. CDR3 nucleotide sequence: TGTGCCAGCAGTGAGAGGGCCCGGACAGGGGCATATACGCAGTATTTT. Protein product: CASSERARTGAYTQYF.

As regards this clonotype: A single base separates this from a much larger clone, so it may be a read error. The CDR3 DNA sequence: TGTGCCAGCAGTTTGGGGACTAGCGGCAGCGAGCAGTACTTC. It encodes CASSLGTSGSEQYF. The rearrangement links TRBV6-2 or TRBV6-3 to TRBJ2-7; the match to TRBD2 covers 11 bases. The ends lost 4 bases at V and 6 bases at J; junction bases unmatched: 5. The CDR3 length is 14 residues. The V gene's germline CDR1 is MNHEY and CDR2 SVGEGT.

This chain connects TRBV7-9 to TRBJ2-1; 9 bases agree with TRBD1. The CDR3 covers 15 residues. The J segment lost 4 bases and the V segment lost 6 bases, leaving 7 bases of the junction unmatched. Germline values: CDR1 SEHNR, CDR2 FQNEAQ (reference sequence). CDR3 amino acids: CASRFAGTGYNEQFF. CDR3 DNA: TGTGCCAGCAGATTCGCCGGGACAGGGTACAATGAGCAGTTCTTC.

Many counts were recorded for this clonotype. This rearrangement joins TRBV6-6 to TRBJ2-7; the D is unclear. This CDR3 region has 13 residues. Germline assignment: CDR1 MNHNY and CDR2 SVGAGI (reference sequence). Trimming took off 1 base at V and 7 bases at J, with 11 bases between the two ends. The CDR3 DNA sequence: TGTGCCAGCAGTTACTTTTTAGAATCAGAGCAGTACTTC. Translated: CASSYFLESEQYF.

This clonotype has ten or more counts. CDR3 protein: CATSVSPGQGRVDTQYF. The CDR3 DNA is TGTGCCACCAGCGTAAGCCCTGGACAGGGACGGGTAGATACGCAGTATTTT. This sequence joins TRBV15 and TRBJ2-3; 8 bases fit TRBD1. Germline V lookup: CDR1 LNHNV, CDR2 YYDKDF (reference sequence). The junction had 15 bases not matched to a gene; V was cut back by 5 bases and J by 5 bases. The CDR3 runs to 17 residues.

This clonotype was observed a few times. The V and J genes are TRBV12-3 or TRBV12-4 and TRBJ2-2; no clear D. The CDR3 has 14 amino acids. Trimming left V 6 bases short and J 5 bases short, with 13 bases between. The CDR3 DNA is TGTGCCAGCAGCCTCCAGTTCGGGACCGGGGAGCTGTTTTTT. Translating it yields CASSLQFGTGELFF.

About this clonotype: The junction does not match germline at one end; this may be a read error. The chain uses TRBV9 and TRBJ2-3, with D unclear. This CDR3 spans 14 amino acids. Germline V gene sequence: CDR1 SGDLS, CDR2 YYNGEE. In DNA form, the CDR3 reads TGTGCCAGCACCCCAACGGGTAGCACAGATACGCACTATTTT. Amino acids: CASTPTGSTDTHYF.